The entry below describes one T cell receptor beta chain. The sample originates from a study of cytomegalovirus exposure and HLA in healthy donors. Both 60 Vbeta primers and 13 Jbeta primers went into the PCR. Clones were read by immunoSEQ multiplex PCR, and TCRdb kept only the in-frame ones, dropping some. In the table there are more than 85,000 clones, 50% to 70% of which are singletons. Germline V gives CDR1 SQVTM, CDR2 ANQGSEA. Trimming took 6 bases from V and 4 from J; bases not matched to a gene: 15. The CDR3 loop spans 16 amino acids. The gene calls are TRBV29-1 and TRBJ1-1; 9 bases agree with TRBD1. This receptor was taken from a human donor in good health. The sample comprised PBMCs. CDR3 sequence: CSVSFRGQGRVTEAFF. In DNA form, the CDR3 reads TGCAGCGTATCCTTCCGGGGACAGGGACGAGTCACTGAAGCTTTCTTT.